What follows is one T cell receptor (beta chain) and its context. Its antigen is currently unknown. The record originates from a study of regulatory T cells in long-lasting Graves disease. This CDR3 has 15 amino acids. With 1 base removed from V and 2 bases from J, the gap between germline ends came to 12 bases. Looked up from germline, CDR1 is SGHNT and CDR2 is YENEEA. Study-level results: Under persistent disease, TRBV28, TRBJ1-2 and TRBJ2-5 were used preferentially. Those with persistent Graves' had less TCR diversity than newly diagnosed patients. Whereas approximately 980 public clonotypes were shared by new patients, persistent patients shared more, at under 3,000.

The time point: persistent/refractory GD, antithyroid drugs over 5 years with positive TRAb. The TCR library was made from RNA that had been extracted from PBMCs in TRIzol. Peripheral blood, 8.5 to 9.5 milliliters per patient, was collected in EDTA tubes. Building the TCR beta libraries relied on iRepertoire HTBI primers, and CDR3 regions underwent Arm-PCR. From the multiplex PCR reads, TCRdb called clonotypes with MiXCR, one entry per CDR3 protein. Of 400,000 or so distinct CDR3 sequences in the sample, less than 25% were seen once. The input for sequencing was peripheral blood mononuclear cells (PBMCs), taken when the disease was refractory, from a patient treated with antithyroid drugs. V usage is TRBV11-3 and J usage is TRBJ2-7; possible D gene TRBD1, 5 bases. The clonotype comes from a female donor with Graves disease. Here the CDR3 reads CASSLGQSFTYEQYF. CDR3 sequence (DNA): TGTGCCAGCAGCTTAGGACAGAGTTTTACCTACGAGCAGTACTTC.